This T cell receptor beta chain is from a study of Graves' ophthalmopathy and Graves' hyperthyroidism. Study information: The blood sample was drawn at first diagnosis and before any treatment.

RNA transcripts served as template for amplifying TCR beta CDR3 sequences. HTBI primers were employed in first-round RT-PCR, then a second-round multiplex PCR followed. TCRdb reprocessed the multiplex PCR reads via MiXCR and lists one record per CDR3 protein. Of some 350,000 distinct CDR3 sequences in the sample, roughly 17% were seen once. Uncontrolled infections, other autoimmune diseases, pregnancy or lactation barred patients from enrollment. Germline V lookup: CDR1 KGHSH, CDR2 LQKENI. Trimming removed 1 base at V and 2 bases at J, with 11 bases between. The CDR3 is 15 residues long. This TCR came from an adult woman with stable Graves' hyperthyroidism. The chain is built from TRBV18 and TRBJ1-1; tentative D call: TRBD1 (5 bases). Sequencing was done on a sample of peripheral blood. The CDR3 DNA is TGTGCCAGCTCACCACAGAACGGGGCCAACACTGAAGCTTTCTTT. This gives the protein CASSPQNGANTEAFF.